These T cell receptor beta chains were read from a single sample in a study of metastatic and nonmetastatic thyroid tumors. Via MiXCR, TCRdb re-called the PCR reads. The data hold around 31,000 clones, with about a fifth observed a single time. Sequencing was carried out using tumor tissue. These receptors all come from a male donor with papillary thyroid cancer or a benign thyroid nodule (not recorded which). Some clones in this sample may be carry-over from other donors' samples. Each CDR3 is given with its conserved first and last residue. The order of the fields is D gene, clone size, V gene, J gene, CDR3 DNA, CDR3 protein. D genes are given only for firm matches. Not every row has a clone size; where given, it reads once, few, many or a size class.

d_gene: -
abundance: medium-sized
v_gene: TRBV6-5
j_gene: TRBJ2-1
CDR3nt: TGTGCCAGCAGTTACTTCCAGGGGTACAATGAGCAGTTCTTC
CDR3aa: CASSYFQGYNEQFF

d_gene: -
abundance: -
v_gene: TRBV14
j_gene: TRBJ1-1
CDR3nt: TGTGCCAGCAGCCCCTCCCAAGCGGGGTTGGACACTGAAGCTTTCTTT
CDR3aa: CASSPSQAGLDTEAFF

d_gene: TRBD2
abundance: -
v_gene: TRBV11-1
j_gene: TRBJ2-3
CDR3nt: TGTGCCAGCAGGTCTAGCGGGAGGCTTCGTAATAGCACAGATACGCAGTATTTT
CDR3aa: CASRSSGRLRNSTDTQYF

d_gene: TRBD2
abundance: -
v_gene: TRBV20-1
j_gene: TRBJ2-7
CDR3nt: TGCAGTGCTAGTGGCCTAGCGGGAGCCTACGAGCAGTACTTC
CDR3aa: CSASGLAGAYEQYF

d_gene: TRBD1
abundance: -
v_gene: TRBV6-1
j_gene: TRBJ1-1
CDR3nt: TGTGCCAGCAGCATGACAACAGGGGCTGAAGCTTTCTTT
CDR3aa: CASSMTTGAEAFF

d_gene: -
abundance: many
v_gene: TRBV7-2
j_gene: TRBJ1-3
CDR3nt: TGTGCCAGCAGCGCTAGGGCTGGCGGAAACACCATATATTTT
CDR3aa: CASSARAGGNTIYF

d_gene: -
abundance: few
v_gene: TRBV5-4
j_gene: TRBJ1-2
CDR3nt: TGTGCCAGCAGCTTGGTAGGGCCACAGGTTAAAGGCTATGGCTACACCTTC
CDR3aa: CASSLVGPQVKGYGYTF

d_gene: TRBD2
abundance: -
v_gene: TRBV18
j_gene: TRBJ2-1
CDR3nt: TGTGCCAGCTCACCAGTGAGACTAGCGGGAGGAATGACTGGGAATGAGCAGTTCTTC
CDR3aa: CASSPVRLAGGMTGNEQFF

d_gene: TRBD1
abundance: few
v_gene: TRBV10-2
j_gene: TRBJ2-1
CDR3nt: TGCGCCAGTAGGGGACAGTGGGCATCTAATGAGCAGTTCTTC
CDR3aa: CASRGQWASNEQFF

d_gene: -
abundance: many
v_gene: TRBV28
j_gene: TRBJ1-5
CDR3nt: TGTGCCAGCAGCGGGGCAGGGAACTATCAGCCCCAGCATTTT
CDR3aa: CASSGAGNYQPQHF

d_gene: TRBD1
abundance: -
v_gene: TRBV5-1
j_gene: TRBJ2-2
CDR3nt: TGCGCCAGCAGCCCCCTGGACAGGCGTCGCGCCGGGGAGCTGTTTTTT
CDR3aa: CASSPLDRRRAGELFF

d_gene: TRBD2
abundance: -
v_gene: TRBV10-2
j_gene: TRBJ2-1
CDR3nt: TGCGCCAGCAGGAGGACTAGCGGGAGTTCTGAGCAGTTATTC
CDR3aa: CASRRTSGSSEQLF

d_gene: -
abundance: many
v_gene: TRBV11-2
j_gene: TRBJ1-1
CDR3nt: TGTGCCAGCAGCTCATCCACAGTGAACACTGAAGCTTTCTTT
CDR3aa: CASSSSTVNTEAFF

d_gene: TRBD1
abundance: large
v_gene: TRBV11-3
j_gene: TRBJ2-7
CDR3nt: TGTGCCAGCAGCCCCCGGGACAGGGACTACGAGCAGTACTTC
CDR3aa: CASSPRDRDYEQYF

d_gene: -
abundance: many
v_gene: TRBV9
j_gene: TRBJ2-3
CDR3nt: TGTGCCAGCAGCGTAGCGCCGGGGCGAGGCACAGATACGCAGTATTTT
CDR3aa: CASSVAPGRGTDTQYF

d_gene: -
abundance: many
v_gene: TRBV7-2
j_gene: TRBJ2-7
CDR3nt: TGTGCCAGCAGCTTAGTCGGGGGGCCCTCCTACGAGCAGTACTTC
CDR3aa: CASSLVGGPSYEQYF

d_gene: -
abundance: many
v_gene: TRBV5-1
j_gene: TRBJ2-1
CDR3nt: TGCGCCAGTAGGAAGAACAATGAGCAGTTCTTC
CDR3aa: CASRKNNEQFF

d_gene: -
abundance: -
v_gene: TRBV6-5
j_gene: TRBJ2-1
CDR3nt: TGTGCCAGCAGTTACTCAGGGCTGCAGAATGAGCAGTTCTTC
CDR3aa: CASSYSGLQNEQFF

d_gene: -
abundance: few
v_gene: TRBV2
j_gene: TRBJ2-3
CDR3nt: TGTGCCAGCAGCGAGACGGGATCTAGCACAGATACGCAGTATTTT
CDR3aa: CASSETGSSTDTQYF

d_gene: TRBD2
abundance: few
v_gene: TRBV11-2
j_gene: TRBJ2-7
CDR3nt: TGTGCCAGCAGTCCCATCGGACTAGCGGACTACGAGCAGTACTTC
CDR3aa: CASSPIGLADYEQYF

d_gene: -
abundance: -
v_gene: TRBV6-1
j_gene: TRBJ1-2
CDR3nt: TGTGCCAGCAGTGAAGATAGGACTCGAGGCTACACCTTC
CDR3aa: CASSEDRTRGYTF

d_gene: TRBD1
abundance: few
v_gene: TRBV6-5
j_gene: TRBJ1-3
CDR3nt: TGCGCCAGCAGTTGGACATCCGGGACAGGGTTAGGAAACACCATATATTTT
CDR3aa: CASSWTSGTGLGNTIYF

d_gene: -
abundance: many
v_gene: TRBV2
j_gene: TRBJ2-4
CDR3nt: TGTGCCAGCAGGGTCTTTGCGGACATTCAGTACTTC
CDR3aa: CASRVFADIQYF

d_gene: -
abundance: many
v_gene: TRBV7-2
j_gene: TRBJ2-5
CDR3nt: TGTGCCAGCAGCTTAGGGGCAGAGACCCAGTACTTC
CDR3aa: CASSLGAETQYF

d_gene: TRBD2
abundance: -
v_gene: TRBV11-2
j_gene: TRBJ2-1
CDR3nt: TGTGCCAGCGGCTTATTGGGACTAGCCAATGAGCAGTTCTTC
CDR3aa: CASGLLGLANEQFF

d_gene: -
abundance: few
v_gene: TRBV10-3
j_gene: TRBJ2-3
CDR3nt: TGTGCCATCAGTGAGGTCGGCGGGCGCACAGATACGCAGTATTTT
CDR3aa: CAISEVGGRTDTQYF

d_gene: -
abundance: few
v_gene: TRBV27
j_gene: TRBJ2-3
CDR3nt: TGTGCCAGCAGCGCCAGCTGGCGGACAGATACGCAGTATTTT
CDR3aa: CASSASWRTDTQYF

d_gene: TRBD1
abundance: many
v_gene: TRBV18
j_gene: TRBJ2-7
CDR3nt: TGTGCCAGCTCGGACAGGACAGGGCCCTACGAGCAGTACTTC
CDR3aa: CASSDRTGPYEQYF

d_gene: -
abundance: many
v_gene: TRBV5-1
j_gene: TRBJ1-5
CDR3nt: TGCGCCAGCAGCTTGTCGGGAGACCAGCCCCAGCATTTT
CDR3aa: CASSLSGDQPQHF

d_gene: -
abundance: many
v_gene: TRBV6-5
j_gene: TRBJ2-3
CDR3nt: TGTGCCAGCAGTTACTCACCATCGACAGGCACAGATACGCAGTATTTT
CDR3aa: CASSYSPSTGTDTQYF

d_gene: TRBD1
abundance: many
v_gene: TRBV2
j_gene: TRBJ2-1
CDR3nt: TGTGCCAGCAGTGACTTTGACAGGGGGAACAATGAGCAGCTCTTC
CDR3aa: CASSDFDRGNNEQLF

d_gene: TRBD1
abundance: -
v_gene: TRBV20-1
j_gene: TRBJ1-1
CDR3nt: TGCAGTGCTACCCATCCACAGGGGCACACTGAAGCTTTCTTT
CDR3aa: CSATHPQGHTEAFF

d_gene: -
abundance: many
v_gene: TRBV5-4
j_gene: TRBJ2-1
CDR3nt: TGTGCCAGCAGCTTATCGGGAAAGTGGTTCTTC
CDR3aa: CASSLSGKWFF

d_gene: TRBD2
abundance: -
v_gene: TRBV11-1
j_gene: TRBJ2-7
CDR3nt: TGTGCCAGCACCCCCGGACTAGCGGGAGGGGGGGACGAGCAGTACTTC
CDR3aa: CASTPGLAGGGDEQYF

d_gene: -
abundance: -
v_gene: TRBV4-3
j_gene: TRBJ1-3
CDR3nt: TGCGACAGCAGCCAGACATCTGGAAACACCATATATTTT
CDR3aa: CDSSQTSGNTIYF

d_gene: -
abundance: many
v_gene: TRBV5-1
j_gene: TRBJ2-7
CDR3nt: TGCGCCAGCAGCCACGGGGACGGGTCCTACGAGCAGTACTTC
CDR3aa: CASSHGDGSYEQYF

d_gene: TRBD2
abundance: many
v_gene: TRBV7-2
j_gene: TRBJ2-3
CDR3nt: TGTGCCAGCAGCACGGGACTAGCGGGAGGCGGCCAGGGGGGGCAGTATTTT
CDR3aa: CASSTGLAGGGQGGQYF

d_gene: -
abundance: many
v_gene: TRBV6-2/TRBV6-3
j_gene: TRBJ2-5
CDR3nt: TGTGCCAGCAGTGCACAGGGTTTAGAGACCCAGTACTTC
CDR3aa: CASSAQGLETQYF

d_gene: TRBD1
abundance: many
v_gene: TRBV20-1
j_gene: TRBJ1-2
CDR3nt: TGCAGTGCTAGAGGTCGGGACAGACTGATTTATGGCTACACCTTC
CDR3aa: CSARGRDRLIYGYTF

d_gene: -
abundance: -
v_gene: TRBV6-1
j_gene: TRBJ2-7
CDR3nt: TGTGCCAGCAGTGAGGAGGAGGGCAGTTCCTACGAGCAGTACTTC
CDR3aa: CASSEEEGSSYEQYF

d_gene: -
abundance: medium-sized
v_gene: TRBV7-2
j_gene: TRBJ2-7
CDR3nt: TGTGCCAGCAGCTTGGGACTTTACTACGAGCAGTACTTC
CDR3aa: CASSLGLYYEQYF

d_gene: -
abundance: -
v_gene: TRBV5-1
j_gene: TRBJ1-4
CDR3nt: TGCGCCAGCAGCCCGGGGTTGTTTCCTAATGAAAAACTGTTTTTT
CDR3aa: CASSPGLFPNEKLFF

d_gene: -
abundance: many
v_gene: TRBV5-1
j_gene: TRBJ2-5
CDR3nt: TGCGCCAGCAGCCACGGAATGAGCTCGGGGAAAGAGACCCAGTACTTC
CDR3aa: CASSHGMSSGKETQYF

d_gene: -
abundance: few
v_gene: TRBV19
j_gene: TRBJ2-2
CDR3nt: TGTGCCAGTACGCGAGAGGGGGAGGCCGGGGAGCTGTTTTTT
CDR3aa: CASTREGEAGELFF

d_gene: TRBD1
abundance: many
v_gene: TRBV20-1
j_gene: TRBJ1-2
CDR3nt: TGCAGTGCTTACACAGGGGAAGGAGGCTACACCTTC
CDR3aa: CSAYTGEGGYTF

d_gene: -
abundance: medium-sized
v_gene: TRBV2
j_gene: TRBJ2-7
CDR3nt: TGTGCCAGCAGCGGGGCCAAAGGGGCCTACGAGCAGTACTTC
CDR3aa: CASSGAKGAYEQYF

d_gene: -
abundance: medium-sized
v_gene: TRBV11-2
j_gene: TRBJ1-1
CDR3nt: TGTGCCAGCAGCTCGGTGGGGGCGGCAGCTTTCTTT
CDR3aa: CASSSVGAAAFF

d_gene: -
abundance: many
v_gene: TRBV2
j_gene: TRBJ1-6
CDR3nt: TGTGCCAGCAGCGTTCCGGGACGGAAGAATTCACCCCTCCACTTT
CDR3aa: CASSVPGRKNSPLHF

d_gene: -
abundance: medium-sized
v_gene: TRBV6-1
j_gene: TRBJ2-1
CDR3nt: TGTGCCAGTGTGGGCGCCTCAATTAAGTTCTTC
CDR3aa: CASVGASIKFF